This TCR beta chain was documented in a study of Graves' ophthalmopathy and Graves' hyperthyroidism (dated by TCRdb to the late 2010s). Looking at the study overall: Hyperthyroidism was defined as stable when no progression to ophthalmopathy occurred within 18 months of follow-up. To tell Graves' ophthalmopathy apart from Graves' hyperthyroidism, and to predict which patients would progress to ophthalmopathy, the study relied on TCR beta repertoire signatures. In total, 120 to 150 blood samples were TCR-sequenced: around 42 ophthalmopathy, some 72 hyperthyroidism and some 17 hyperthyroidism-to-ophthalmopathy patients. To explore V-J signatures that distinguish ophthalmopathy from hyperthyroidism, a discovery set of about a hundred patients was enrolled, made up of around 40 with ophthalmopathy and some 60 with stable hyperthyroidism. The independent validation cohort included 18 to 20 hyperthyroidism patients plus 17 patients who later progressed from hyperthyroidism to ophthalmopathy. T-cell repertoires of thyroid tissue and blood were compared in several hyperthyroidism patients. Once sampling was done, hyperthyroidism patients were given methimazole at a starting dose of 30 mg daily, while ophthalmopathy patients were given high-dose intravenous methylprednisolone. The paper's findings and limits, for the study overall: In validation, the model predicted ophthalmopathy progression with 55% to 71% sensitivity and around 72% specificity; some 13 predicted patients were CT-confirmed with GO in a median of approximately six months. In cross-validation, the 13-signature model distinguished ophthalmopathy from stable hyperthyroidism with nearly 90% sensitivity and approximately 81% specificity, and in the test set the corresponding values were 80% and 75%. Sample size was not statistically predetermined, and group allocation was not concealed from the investigators. Most of the expanded thyroid clonotypes with a frequency above 0.001 were also detected in blood, and it was suggested that the thyroid immune response may be reflected by blood repertoires.

For repertoire sequencing, the TCR beta CDR3 regions were amplified from RNA transcripts. The first round was an RT-PCR using HTBI primers with the Qiagen OneStep RT-PCR kit, and this first round was followed by a second-round multiplex PCR, then size selection and purification. Sequencing of the libraries was carried out on an Illumina HiSeq2000 in paired-end mode with 100 bp reads. On the study's bioinformatics: SOAPnuke was used for read processing, and reads with adapters, uncalled bases, a mean Phred below 15, or no exact constant-primer or identifier match were discarded. COPE v1.2.5 was used to merge the high-quality paired reads. Each unique nucleotide sequence was treated as a clonotype, and MiTCR v1.1 was used to align the clonotypes to the IMGT TRB V, D and J references. The analysis was limited to V-J combinations with a frequency above 0.0001, which together covered 99.2% of the repertoires. For each V-J combination, a TCR clonal expansion and chaos score was defined as F50 clonal expansion divided by the chaos observed in the TCRdist matrix. Welch's t-statistics and random forest were used to narrow the features down to more than 10 V-J combinations, which were then fed into a naive Bayes classifier. The Morisita-Horn index was used to measure how similar the thyroid and blood repertoires were. TCRdb took the public reads, trimmed them with fastp at Q25, ran MiXCR for clone calling and kept in-frame beta chains. Rows with a matching CDR3 protein are joined into one entry that keeps the most common DNA and genes. TCRdb's processing, not the authors', yielded these V and J calls. The sample has roughly 600,000 distinct CDR3 sequences on record, about 40% of them singletons. Approximately 4.1% of the sample comes from the top ten.

V is cut by 2 bases and J by 1 base, and the space between the germline ends is 6 bases. CDR1 and CDR2 are read off the germline V gene as SQVTM and ANQGSEA. Measured from the cysteine to the phenylalanine, the CDR3 is 12 residues long. This entry keeps only the CDR3 DNA: 36 bases, framed from base 1. This clonotype was counted many times. No antigen is known for it. It has no much larger one-base neighbor in the sample; base qualities were not kept. Hyperthyroidism patients were newly diagnosed, with disease duration under 2 months, and aged 18 to 65 years. Patients with other autoimmune diseases, uncontrolled infections, pregnancy or lactation were excluded. Clinical symptoms, serum thyroxine, TRAb, thyroid ultrasound and orbital computed tomography were used for diagnosis. Trizol reagent was used to extract the total RNA, and its quality was then checked on an Agilent 2100 Bioanalyzer.

The chain joins TRBV29-1 to TRBJ2-7, with the D gene call left open. The sample comprised peripheral blood or thyroid tissue (not recorded which). The TCR sequence derives from an adult man with Graves' hyperthyroidism. The DNA is as follows: TGCAGCGTTGAACTGGGTTCCTACGAGCAGTACTTC. Its product reads: CSVELGSYEQYF.